A selection of T cell receptor beta chains follows, all from one sample in a study of T-cell memory formation after mild COVID-19. TCRdb itself ran the 5' RACE reads through MiXCR, one entry per CDR3 protein. The repertoire holds approximately 180,000 distinct CDR3 sequences, with 16% as singletons. Sequenced input: PBMCs or a T cell subset sorted from them (not recorded which). These receptors came from an adult woman who had mild COVID-19 (a few samples of this study predate the infection). Cell type and time point are not known. CDR3s include the opening cysteine and the closing phenylalanine or tryptophan. D genes are given only for firm matches. Some rows have no size entry. The others give once, few or many, or a class for an expanded clone.

clone_size j_call v_call d_call cdr3_nt cdr3_aa
few TRBJ2-6 TRBV6-1 - TGTGCCAGCTCCCGCGACGACATATGGGCCTCTGGGGCCAACGTCCTGACTTTC CASSRDDIWASGANVLTF
- TRBJ2-7 TRBV29-1 - TGCAGCGTCCGCCAAGAGGGCCACGAGCAGTACTTC CSVRQEGHEQYF
few TRBJ1-1 TRBV7-2 - TGTGCCAGCAGCTTAGTCGCGGGAGGTAGGGTGACTGAAGCTTTCTTT CASSLVAGGRVTEAFF
- TRBJ1-4 TRBV20-1 TRBD1 TGCAGTGCTCGGGGACAGGGAGAGTATGAAAAACTGTTTTTT CSARGQGEYEKLFF
few TRBJ2-3 TRBV3-1 - TGTGCCAGCAGCCAAGATTGGACCAGCACAGATACGCAGTATTTT CASSQDWTSTDTQYF
- TRBJ2-1 TRBV5-6 - TGTGCCAGCAGCCCGGGAGACAGTAACAATGAGCAGTTCTTC CASSPGDSNNEQFF
few TRBJ2-2 TRBV4-2 TRBD2 TGTGCCAGCAGCCAAGTAGCCCAGCGGGAAGTCACCGGGGAGCTGTTTTTT CASSQVAQREVTGELFF
few TRBJ2-3 TRBV4-1 - TGCGCCAGCAGCCCGCCGATACTGGAGGGCCTGACAGATACGCAGTATTTT CASSPPILEGLTDTQYF
few TRBJ2-1 TRBV12-3/TRBV12-4 - TGTGCCAGCAGTTTTGGGAGGACATACAATGAGCAGTTCTTC CASSFGRTYNEQFF
few TRBJ2-2 TRBV7-9 TRBD2 TGTGCCAGCAGCACGCTAAGACTAGCCCGCGACACCGGGGAGCTGTTTTTT CASSTLRLARDTGELFF
few TRBJ2-5 TRBV10-3 - TGTGCCACCAAGCGGGACCAAGAGACCCAGTACTTC CATKRDQETQYF
few TRBJ1-5 TRBV7-2 - TGTGCCAGCAGCTGGTTTGGACAGCCCAATCAGCCCCAGCATTTT CASSWFGQPNQPQHF
- TRBJ2-7 TRBV20-1 TRBD2 TGCAGTGCCAGGACTAGCGGGAGAAGGTCCTACGAGCAGTACTTC CSARTSGRRSYEQYF
- TRBJ1-3 TRBV5-6 - TGTGCCAGCAGCTTGAAGGGAGTTTTTTCGGGAAACACCATATATTTT CASSLKGVFSGNTIYF